This entry lists 27 T cell receptor beta chains sequenced from one sample in a study of response to subunit inactivated influenza vaccine. Each CDR3 protein gets one entry after TCRdb re-called the RT-PCR reads with MiXCR. The sample yields just under 550,000 distinct CDR3 sequences, less than 25% seen once. Another study also made use of these data, one on T cells expressing NK-cell markers. Per that study: Synthesis of TCR beta cDNA relied on 5'RACE template switching carrying UMIs.

The specimen comprised CD4+ T cells sorted from PBMCs, sampled 12 days after vaccination. The receptors here all came from a man aged 50 to 60 who received an inactivated influenza vaccine.

This chain connects TRBV2 to TRBJ1-4, with a weak D call TRBD1 (5 bases). CDR3 length: 14 amino acids. Trimming took off 6 bases at V and 3 bases at J, with 11 bases between the two ends. Looked up from germline, CDR1 is SNHLY and CDR2 is FYNNEI. The CDR3 sequence is CASRSTAANEKLFF. The DNA of the CDR3 is TGTGCCAGCAGGTCGACAGCTGCTAATGAAAAACTGTTTTTT.

The rearrangement uses TRBV3-1 and TRBJ2-6; D unclear. Germline V lookup: CDR1 LGHDT, CDR2 YNNKEL (reference sequence). V gave up 3 bases and J gave up 4 bases, with 4 bases separating them. The CDR3 length is 13 residues. The CDR3 DNA reads as TGTGCCAGCAGCCAGAAGGGGGCCAACGTCCTGACTTTC. Translation: CASSQKGANVLTF.

This clonotype was counted a few times. The rearrangement links TRBV5-4 to TRBJ2-5; possibly TRBD1 for D (7 bases). The CDR3 covers 15 residues. The V end lost 0 bases, the J end lost 4 bases, and 13 bases lay between the germline ends. Per the germline V gene, CDR1 is SGHNT and CDR2 is YYREEE (reference sequence). CDR3 residues: CASSLDVQGGETQYF. DNA of the CDR3: TGTGCCAGCAGCTTGGATGTTCAGGGGGGAGAGACCCAGTACTTC.

This clonotype was recorded a few times. The genes are TRBV7-9 and TRBJ1-4; tentative D call: TRBD1 (5 bases). Trimming shortened V by 1 base and J by 3 bases, and 12 bases separated the two germline ends. The CDR3 spans 16 residues. Germline V gene data show CDR1 as SEHNR and CDR2 as FQNEAQ (reference sequence). The CDR3 coding sequence is TGTGCCAGCAGCTTAGAAGCGTGGGGCTCTAATGAAAAACTGTTTTTT. The encoded protein is CASSLEAWGSNEKLFF.

The chain uses TRBV6-5 and TRBJ2-3; TRBD1 is a possible D gene (5 bases). Germline values: CDR1 MNHEY, CDR2 SVGAGI. The CDR3 runs to 15 residues. Trimming removed 4 bases from V and 2 bases from J, with 13 bases in between. CDR3 DNA: TGTGCCAGCAGTTCTCGACAGATCGTCACAGATACGCAGTATTTT. Amino acids: CASSSRQIVTDTQYF.

This clonotype turned up a few times. The rearrangement links TRBV29-1 to TRBJ2-3; D uncertain. V gave up 3 bases and J gave up 3 bases, with 13 bases separating them. The length of the CDR3 is 14 residues. Germline CDR1 SQVTM, CDR2 ANQGSEA. This CDR3 reads CSVDRLPETDTQYF. The CDR3 nucleotides read TGCAGCGTTGACCGTCTGCCAGAAACAGATACGCAGTATTTT.

The chain links TRBV29-1 to TRBJ2-6; no reliable D call. The CDR3 spans 13 residues. V lost 7 bases, J lost 2 bases, and 9 bases lay in between. Germline lookup yields CDR1 SQVTM and CDR2 ANQGSEA. CDR3 region: CSAYTPGANVLTF. The CDR3 DNA reads as TGCAGCGCCTACACCCCTGGGGCCAACGTCCTGACTTTC.

This clonotype was found a few times. The CDR3 sequence is CASSREVSSYNEQFF. CDR3 in DNA: TGTGCCAGCAGTAGGGAGGTGAGCTCCTACAATGAGCAGTTCTTC. The V and J genes are TRBV2 and TRBJ2-1; D may be TRBD2 (6 bases). This CDR3 is 15 amino acids long. CDR1 and CDR2 (germline): SNHLY, FYNNEI. The germline V and J ends were trimmed by 5 bases and 0 bases, with 11 bases remaining between them.

This clonotype has only a few counts. The chain combines TRBV6-1 with TRBJ1-1, with TRBD1 as a possible D gene (5 bases). The CDR3 runs to 15 residues. The V and J ends lost 6 bases and 1 base respectively, with 15 bases between them. Germline assignment: CDR1 MNHNS and CDR2 SASEGT. This CDR3 reads CASSRSPTGNTEAFF. The CDR3 bases are TGTGCCAGCAGCCGGAGCCCTACAGGGAACACTGAAGCTTTCTTT.

CDR3 nucleotides: TGTGCCAGCAGCTTGGAGCTCAGCCAAGAGACCCAGTACTTC. It translates to CASSLELSQETQYF. The gene calls are TRBV5-5 and TRBJ2-5, with unresolved D. The CDR3 length is 14 residues. V shed 0 bases and J shed 1 base, with 7 bases lying between them. CDR1 is SGHKS, CDR2 YYEKEE, per germline (reference sequence).

CDR3 in amino acids: CASSLGLRRTGEQFF. Written as DNA, the CDR3 is TGTGCCAGCAGCTTAGGTTTACGGCGAACCGGTGAGCAGTTCTTC. This sequence joins TRBV11-3 and TRBJ2-1; D remains ambiguous. The CDR3 contains 15 residues. V gave up 1 base and J gave up 9 bases, with 16 bases separating them. Germline loops: CDR1 SGHNT, CDR2 YENEEA.

The gene calls are TRBV6-1 and TRBJ2-1; 8 positions agree with TRBD2. The CDR3 extends over 15 amino acids. Germline CDR1 and CDR2: MNHNS and SASEGT. The trim removed 7 bases at V and 1 base at J, leaving 6 bases unmatched. CDR3 nucleotides: TGTGCCAGCAAGGGTAGCGGGGAATCCTACAATGAGCAGTTCTTC. Encoded protein: CASKGSGESYNEQFF.

A few counts support this clonotype. This chain uses TRBV6-2 or TRBV6-3 with TRBJ2-7; 11 positions agree with TRBD2. CDR1 and CDR2 from the germline V gene are MNHEY and SVGEGT. V lost 0 bases, J lost 4 bases, and 11 bases stayed unmatched. The CDR3 totals 18 residues. The CDR3 DNA follows: TGTGCCAGCAGTTACTCGTTTTGGAATCGACTAGCGGGGTACGAGCAGTACTTC. Translated, it gives CASSYSFWNRLAGYEQYF.

This clonotype turned up a few times. The chain links TRBV15 to TRBJ2-4; no clear D. Germline CDR1 reads LNHNV; CDR2 reads YYDKDF (reference sequence). V was shortened by 2 bases and J by 4 bases, with 9 bases between the two germline ends. The CDR3 extends over 14 amino acids. CDR3 loop: CATSRPLRKNIQYF. CDR3 in DNA: TGTGCCACCAGCAGACCCCTCAGGAAAAACATTCAGTACTTC. Drawing the rest from reference TRBV15 and TRBJ2-4, the complete variable domain is DAMVIQNPRYQVTQFGKPVTLSCSQTLNHNVMYWYQQKSSQAPKLLFHYYDKDFNNEADTPDNFQSRRPNTSFCFLDIRSPGLGDTAMYLCATSRPLRKNIQYFGAGTRLSVL.

The chain combines TRBV2 with TRBJ1-1; the match to TRBD1 covers 7 bases. The CDR3 runs to 14 residues. After removal of 11 bases from V and 4 bases from J, the junction contained 13 bases not matched to a gene. In germline, CDR1 is SNHLY, CDR2 FYNNEI. Here the CDR3 reads CAGKNGQARTEAFF. Here the CDR3 DNA reads TGTGCCGGGAAAAATGGACAGGCCCGCACTGAAGCTTTCTTT.

This chain joins TRBV2 and TRBJ1-5; possibly TRBD1 for D (5 bases). With 7 bases removed from V and 1 base from J, the gap between germline ends came to 8 bases. The CDR3 covers 13 residues. Germline CDR1 and CDR2: SNHLY and FYNNEI. CDR3: CASMGESNQPQHF. In DNA, the CDR3 is TGTGCCAGCATGGGGGAGAGCAATCAGCCCCAGCATTTT.

The chain uses TRBV6-1 and TRBJ2-2; D is perhaps TRBD2 (5 bases). There are 14 residues in the CDR3. Germline V CDR1 and CDR2: MNHNS, SASEGT. Trimming left V 5 bases short and J 1 base short, with 8 bases between. DNA of the CDR3: TGTGCCAGCAGTCGGGCGGGGAACACCGGGGAGCTGTTTTTT. Translating gives CASSRAGNTGELFF.

A few counts support this clonotype. This chain uses TRBV7-2 with TRBJ2-1; 10 positions agree with TRBD2. CDR1 is SGHTA, CDR2 FQGNSA, per germline. The trim removed 0 bases at V and 1 base at J, leaving 0 bases unmatched. This CDR3 is 16 amino acids long. CDR3 loop: CASSLATSGSYNEQFF. The CDR3 DNA reads as TGTGCCAGCAGCTTAGCGACTAGCGGGTCCTACAATGAGCAGTTCTTC.

Comment on this clonotype: Being one base from a much bigger clone, this may be a read error. The chain employs TRBV7-3 and TRBJ2-3, with D uncertain. CDR1 and CDR2 from the germline V gene are SGHTA and FQGTGA. This CDR3 has 13 amino acids. The germline V and J ends were trimmed by 4 bases and 1 base, with 6 bases remaining between them. The CDR3 sequence is CASSSTRTDTQYF. For the CDR3, the DNA is TGTGCCAGCAGCTCCACCCGCACAGATACGCAGTATTTT.

J is TRBJ2-7 and V is TRBV2, with a weak D call TRBD1 (5 bases). This CDR3 is built from 12 residues. Germline CDR1 reads SNHLY; CDR2 reads FYNNEI. The V and J ends lost 3 bases and 6 bases respectively, with 9 bases between them. CDR3 in DNA: TGTGCCAGCAGTGACGACAGCCGCGAGCAGTACTTC. Translating it yields CASSDDSREQYF.

The V call is TRBV6-2 or TRBV6-3, the J call TRBJ2-7; TRBD2 matches at 11 bases. V was pared by 2 bases and J by 1 base, with 7 bases of the junction left unmatched. CDR1 and CDR2 (germline): MNHEY, SVGEGT. The CDR3 length is 17 residues. CDR3 loop: CASSYPTSGIESYEQYF. CDR3 DNA sequence: TGTGCCAGCAGTTACCCGACTAGCGGGATTGAGTCCTACGAGCAGTACTTC.

Concerning this clonotype itself: A read error may produce the germline difference seen at one junction end. The rearrangement links TRBV20-1 to TRBJ1-6, with TRBD1 matching over 8 bases. The CDR3 runs 13 residues. CDR1 and CDR2 from the germline V gene are DFQATT and SNEGSKA (reference sequence). CDR3 DNA sequence: TGCAGTGCTAGGGACAGGGAGAATTCACCCCTCCATTTT. Translating gives CSARDRENSPLHF.

Only a few counts were recorded for this clonotype. This rearrangement joins TRBV5-6 to TRBJ2-3, with 10 positions matching TRBD2. The length of the CDR3 is 16 residues. The germline gives CDR1 SGHDT, CDR2 YYEEEE. The J segment lost 2 bases and the V segment lost 2 bases, leaving 5 bases of the junction unmatched. CDR3 region: CASSFPLAGDTDTQYF. The CDR3 coding sequence is TGTGCCAGCAGCTTCCCCCTAGCGGGGGACACAGATACGCAGTATTTT.

This chain connects TRBV12-3 or TRBV12-4 to TRBJ2-7; TRBD1 matches 7 bases. The CDR3 runs 15 residues. Germline trimming cut 3 bases from V and 7 bases from J; bases unmatched to any gene: 12. DNA of the CDR3: TGTGCCAGCAGTTTTGACGGACAGGCCTACGAGGAGCAGTACTTC. It translates to CASSFDGQAYEEQYF.

This clonotype has more than one count but fewer than ten. This sequence joins TRBV28 and TRBJ1-2; D is unresolved. The CDR3 is 13 residues long. Between the trimmed V and J ends, which lost 2 bases and 3 bases, there was a span of 7 bases. Germline CDR1 reads MDHEN; CDR2 reads SYDVKM. As DNA, the CDR3 is TGTGCCAGCAGTTTAGGTACATACTATGGCTACACCTTC. Translated: CASSLGTYYGYTF.

This clonotype was recorded many times. The rearrangement joins TRBV6-1 to TRBJ1-2; TRBD1 aligns across 7 bases. With V trimmed by 6 bases and J by 2 bases, 6 bases remained unmatched. This CDR3 contains 14 residues. Germline assignment: CDR1 MNHNS and CDR2 SASEGT. CDR3 sequence (DNA): TGTGCCAGCAGCCCGACAGGGACAAACTATGGCTACACCTTC. It translates to CASSPTGTNYGYTF.

In its sample, this clonotype was seen many times. This chain connects TRBV7-2 to TRBJ2-7; D might be TRBD2 (6 bases). V dropped 3 bases and J dropped 5 bases, with 23 bases sitting between them. The germline V gene encodes CDR1 SGHTA and CDR2 FQGNSA. This CDR3 contains 17 residues. The CDR3 DNA is TGTGCCAGCAGCTTGAACCCCTCGCGGGGACCCCGAAACGAGCAGTACTTC. As protein: CASSLNPSRGPRNEQYF.